These 32 T cell receptor beta chains were all obtained from the same sample, sequenced in a study of technical replicates of blood from several donors. Some clones are missing from TCRdb's copy, which holds only in-frame ones; the method was immunoSEQ multiplex PCR. The sample lists approximately 66,000 clones; roughly 90% were seen once. The specimen sequenced was PBMCs. These receptor sequences come from a human donor in good health. Some clones in this sample may be carry-over from other donors' samples.

For this clone: An end of the junction does not agree with germline; a read error may underlie this. J is TRBJ2-7 and V is TRBV5-4, with 9 bases that match TRBD2. This CDR3 is built from 14 residues. Germline V gene data show CDR1 as SGHNT and CDR2 as YYREEE (reference sequence). The CDR3 DNA is TGTGCCAGCACGGCGGGAGGGCCCTCCGACGAGCAGTACTTC. It specifies CASTAGGPSDEQYF.

This clone turned up a few times. The V gene is TRBV21-1, the J gene TRBJ1-2. TRBV21-1 is a recognized pseudogene. The CDR3 totals 12 residues. This chain's CDR3 is CATPYRLYGYTF. The DNA of the CDR3 is TGTGCCACCCCGTACCGACTTTATGGCTACACCTTC.

The gene calls are TRBV21-1 and TRBJ2-3; TRBD1 is the table's D call, not checked against the DNA. TRBV21-1 is recorded as a pseudogene. The CDR3 runs to 22 residues. The DNA for the CDR3 is TGTGCCAGCAGCAAGAATACTACGGGCAGGGTGATCCCGCCGAGAAGCACAGATACGCAGTATTTT. Amino acids: CASSKNTTGRVIPPRSTDTQYF.

About this clone: Other DNA sequences of this sample code for an identical CDR3. The J gene is TRBJ2-7, the V gene TRBV5-1; no firm D call. Germline CDR1 SGHRS, CDR2 YFSETQ. The CDR3 runs 11 residues. Trimming removed 0 bases from V and 6 bases from J, with 4 bases in between. The CDR3 bases are TGCGCCAGCAGCTTGGCGGGCGAGCAGTACTTC. Protein: CASSLAGEQYF.

This chain uses TRBV4-2 with TRBJ1-5, with D hard to call. The germline V gene has CDR1 LGHNA and CDR2 YNFKEQ. The V end was cut by 3 bases, the J end by 4 bases, with 10 bases between. The CDR3 runs 14 residues. CDR3 bases: TGTGCCAGCAGCCAGGGTTTGGAGAATCAGCCCCAGCATTTT. Encoded protein: CASSQGLENQPQHF.

About this clone: At one of its ends the junction is not consistent with the germline gene, which may arise from a read error. This same CDR3 is encoded by further DNA sequences in the sample. The rearrangement uses TRBV7-6 and TRBJ2-7; 11 bases fit TRBD2. This CDR3 has 14 residues. Per the germline V gene, CDR1 is SGHVS and CDR2 is FNYEAQ. The CDR3 bases are TGTGCCAGCAGCCTAGCGGGGGGATCCTACGAGCAGTACTTC. This encodes CASSLAGGSYEQYF.

This clone is a singleton in its sample. The CDR3 DNA reads TGTGCCAGCAGCTTAGATGTTAACAGGGGTGGTGAGACCCAGTACTTC. This gives the protein CASSLDVNRGGETQYF. V usage is TRBV7-9 and J usage is TRBJ2-5, with TRBD1 identical over 7 bases. J lost 5 bases, V lost 1 base, and 10 bases had no gene match. Germline V gives CDR1 SEHNR, CDR2 FQNEAQ (reference sequence). The CDR3 spans 16 residues. The full variable domain, its missing parts supplied by reference TRBV7-9 and TRBJ2-5, is DTGVSQNPRHKITKRGQNVTFRCDPISEHNRLYWYRQTLGQGPEFLTYFQNEAQLEKSRLLSDRFSAERPKGSFSTLEIQRTEQGDSAMYLCASSLDVNRGGETQYFGPGTRLLVL.

This clone has just one count. The V call is TRBV5-4, the J call TRBJ1-1, with D hard to call. The length of the CDR3 is 14 residues. CDR1 is SGHNT, CDR2 YYREEE, per germline (reference sequence). With 4 bases removed from V and 1 base from J, the gap between germline ends came to 11 bases. The CDR3 sequence: CASSQPLENTEAFF. The CDR3 DNA follows: TGTGCCAGCAGCCAACCCCTAGAGAACACTGAAGCTTTCTTT. Filled out from reference TRBV5-4 and TRBJ1-1, the complete variable domain reads ETGVTQSPTHLIKTRGQQVTLRCSSQSGHNTVSWYQQALGQGPQFIFQYYREEENGRGNFPPRFSGLQFPNYSSELNVNALELDDSALYLCASSQPLENTEAFFGQGTRLTVV.

The chain employs TRBV4-3 and TRBJ2-5, with a tentative D call TRBD2 (7 bases). CDR1 LGHNA and CDR2 YSLEER come from the germline V gene. This CDR3 is built from 15 residues. The V end lost 0 bases, the J end lost 4 bases, and 12 bases lay between the germline ends. CDR3 bases: TGCGCCAGCAGCCAAGATATGGGGGGGCGAGAGACCCAGTACTTC. Its translation: CASSQDMGGRETQYF.

This clone was seen only once. V usage is TRBV5-1 and J usage is TRBJ2-7, with D maybe TRBD1 (6 bases). The CDR3 covers 19 residues. Germline CDR1 SGHRS, CDR2 YFSETQ. V lost 0 bases to trimming and J lost 0 bases, with 22 bases between them. The CDR3 DNA is TGCGCCAGCAGCTTGGGTGTCCCCCCATGGGGGCCTAGCTCCTACGAGCAGTACTTC. It is translated as CASSLGVPPWGPSSYEQYF.

The V and J genes are TRBV5-6 and TRBJ1-3, with a tentative D call TRBD1 (5 bases). The ends were cut back, 0 bases at V and 4 bases at J, with 11 bases in the middle. Looked up from germline, CDR1 is SGHDT and CDR2 is YYEEEE. This CDR3 has 15 residues. The CDR3 nucleotides read TGTGCCAGCAGCTTGGCAGGGATCCTCGGAAACACCATATATTTT. This sequence encodes CASSLAGILGNTIYF.

J is TRBJ2-7 and V is TRBV30; no firm D call. CDR1 is GTSNPN, CDR2 SVGIG, per germline (reference sequence). This CDR3 region has 11 residues. The ends were cut back, 8 bases at V and 4 bases at J, with 12 bases in the middle. The CDR3: CAGITEYEQYF. CDR3 in DNA: TGTGCCGGGATAACAGAGTACGAGCAGTACTTC. Full variable domain (remainder filled in from reference TRBV30 and TRBJ2-7): SQTIHQWPATLVQPVGSPLSLECTVEGTSNPNLYWYRQAAGRGLQLLFYSVGIGQISSEVPQNLSASRPQDRQFILSSKKLLLSDSGFYLCAGITEYEQYFGPGTRLTVT.

The rearrangement joins TRBV30 to TRBJ2-7, with 10 bases lining up with TRBD1. The germline CDR1 and CDR2 sequences are GTSNPN and SVGIG (reference sequence). The CDR3 extends over 14 amino acids. V lost 3 bases to trimming and J lost 3 bases; unmatched junction nucleotides: 5. The chain's CDR3 is CAWSPGQGFYEQYF. CDR3 coding DNA: TGTGCCTGGAGCCCGGGACAGGGGTTCTACGAGCAGTACTTC.

This clone came up a few times. The CDR3 reads CASSQQGIRNQPQHF. The CDR3 region has the DNA TGTGCCAGCAGCCAACAGGGAATCCGCAATCAGCCCCAGCATTTT. The chain has TRBV7-8 and TRBJ1-5; maybe TRBD1 (6 bases). Germline V gene data show CDR1 as SGHVS and CDR2 as FQNEAQ. CDR3 size: 15 residues. The V end lost 5 bases, the J end lost 2 bases, and 13 bases lay between the germline ends.

The chain joins TRBV4-3 to TRBJ2-4, with 13 bases fitting TRBD2. Germline loops: CDR1 LGHNA, CDR2 YSLEER. Germline trimming cut 3 bases from V and 8 bases from J; bases unmatched to any gene: 7. CDR3 length: 16 amino acids. The CDR3 region has the DNA TGCGCCAGCAGCCATCGGACTAGCGGGGGATCTGACATTCAGTACTTC. It is translated as CASSHRTSGGSDIQYF.

The chain joins TRBV7-2 to TRBJ2-5, with 8 bases lining up with TRBD2. Germline V CDR1 and CDR2: SGHTA, FQGNSA. This CDR3 contains 14 residues. Germline trimming cut 4 bases from V and 2 bases from J; bases unmatched to any gene: 3. The CDR3 spells CASSSGTRQETQYF. The CDR3 DNA is TGTGCCAGCAGCTCAGGGACTAGACAAGAGACCCAGTACTTC.

This sequence joins TRBV29-1 and TRBJ2-5; TRBD1 matches 8 bases. With V trimmed by 2 bases and J by 4 bases, 12 bases remained unmatched. The CDR3 is 16 amino acids. Germline V gene sequence: CDR1 SQVTM, CDR2 ANQGSEA. The CDR3 protein is CSVEIVRGRPAETQYF. The CDR3 DNA reads as TGCAGCGTTGAAATAGTCAGGGGGCGACCCGCAGAGACCCAGTACTTC.

This chain uses TRBV2 with TRBJ2-3, with 8 nucleotides matching TRBD1. The CDR3 contains 15 residues. The V gene's germline CDR1 is SNHLY and CDR2 FYNNEI. Losses at the gene ends were 4 bases for V and 2 bases for J; bases not matched to a gene: 5. CDR3: CASSGDRIFTDTQYF. The CDR3 DNA sequence: TGTGCCAGCAGTGGGGACAGGATCTTCACAGATACGCAGTATTTT.

This chain joins TRBV12-5 and TRBJ2-1, with 7 positions matching TRBD2. V lost 6 bases, J lost 8 bases, and 7 bases stayed unmatched. Germline V gene data show CDR1 as LGHNT and CDR2 as FRNRAP. The CDR3 length is 13 residues. CDR3 in DNA: TGTGCTAGTGGCCCCAGACTAGCCCATGAGCAGTTCTTC. Translated: CASGPRLAHEQFF.

The chain couples TRBV18 to TRBJ2-1, with TRBD2 matching over 9 bases. Germline CDR1 reads KGHSH; CDR2 reads LQKENI. The CDR3 covers 18 residues. The J segment lost 8 bases and the V segment lost 0 bases, leaving 14 bases of the junction unmatched. The CDR3 loop is CASSPPFPSSGNPYEQFF. The CDR3 DNA sequence: TGTGCCAGCTCACCACCATTCCCCTCTAGCGGGAATCCCTATGAGCAGTTCTTC.

The genes are TRBV19 and TRBJ2-7, with D possibly TRBD2 on 6 matching bases. The V end was cut by 4 bases, the J end by 1 base, with 14 bases between. The CDR3 length is 15 residues. CDR1 is LNHDA, CDR2 SQIVND, per germline (reference sequence). The CDR3 reads CASSTQSRGSYEQYF. The CDR3 DNA reads as TGTGCCAGTAGTACGCAATCCCGGGGGTCCTACGAGCAGTACTTC.

The J gene is TRBJ1-3, the V gene TRBV5-4, with D maybe TRBD1 (5 bases). Germline loops: CDR1 SGHNT, CDR2 YYREEE (reference sequence). The CDR3 length is 14 residues. The ends were cut back, 0 bases at V and 6 bases at J, with 10 bases in the middle. CDR3 region: CASSLAGMVNTIYF. The CDR3 DNA follows: TGTGCCAGCAGCTTGGCAGGGATGGTAAACACCATATATTTT.

This rearrangement joins TRBV10-2 to TRBJ1-1; 7 nucleotides align to TRBD1. The trim removed 2 bases at V and 7 bases at J, leaving 4 bases unmatched. This CDR3 is 13 amino acids long. The germline gives CDR1 WSHSY, CDR2 SAAADI. The CDR3 protein is CASSETGTVEAFF. CDR3 nucleotide sequence: TGCGCCAGCAGTGAGACAGGGACAGTTGAAGCTTTCTTT.

This clone has only a few counts. The chain joins TRBV5-6 to TRBJ2-3; possibly TRBD2 for D (6 bases). This CDR3 is built from 13 residues. V lost 4 bases and J 8 bases, leaving 14 bases between the germline ends. Germline V CDR1 and CDR2: SGHDT, YYEEEE. The CDR3 here is CASSGGTWGTQYF. DNA of the CDR3: TGTGCCAGCAGCGGGGGGACCTGGGGTACGCAGTATTTT.

The genes are TRBV5-6 and TRBJ1-2; 8 positions match TRBD1. The ends lost 0 bases at V and 5 bases at J; junction bases unmatched: 6. There are 15 residues in the CDR3. Germline V gene lookup returns CDR1 SGHDT and CDR2 YYEEEE. CDR3: CASSLGDRLRYGYTF. The DNA of the CDR3 is TGTGCCAGCAGCTTGGGGGACAGGCTGAGGTATGGCTACACCTTC.

The chain links TRBV7-9 to TRBJ2-1; 7 bases are a match to TRBD1. This CDR3 spans 14 amino acids. Germline CDR1 and CDR2: SEHNR and FQNEAQ (reference sequence). After removal of 4 bases from V and 9 bases from J, the junction contained 9 bases not matched to a gene. As DNA, the CDR3 is TGTGCCAGCAGCTCTCGAACAGGGGAAGGTGAGCAGTTCTTC. Its protein is CASSSRTGEGEQFF.

This clone came up a few times. The chain carries TRBV19 and TRBJ1-1, with D maybe TRBD1 (5 bases). CDR3 size: 12 residues. Germline assignment: CDR1 LNHDA and CDR2 SQIVND (reference sequence). V lost 10 bases and J 1 base, leaving 10 bases between the germline ends. The CDR3 nucleotides are TGTGCCACTCTGACAGCGAACACTGAAGCTTTCTTT. Translation gives CATLTANTEAFF.

V and J are TRBV27 and TRBJ2-5; 10 bases are shared with TRBD2. The CDR3 length is 17 residues. The ends lost 7 bases at V and 5 bases at J; junction bases unmatched: 16. The V gene's germline CDR1 is MNHEY and CDR2 SMNVEV (reference sequence). This CDR3 is CASTPTVLAGGWETQYF. Written as DNA, the CDR3 is TGTGCCAGCACTCCCACCGTGTTAGCGGGAGGTTGGGAGACCCAGTACTTC.

The genes are TRBV5-6 and TRBJ2-1, with D possibly being TRBD2 (6 bases). CDR3 length equals 12 residues. Germline loops: CDR1 SGHDT, CDR2 YYEEEE. V was pared by 4 bases and J by 9 bases, with 11 bases between. As DNA, the CDR3 is TGTGCCAGCAGCGGGGACTCTCGTGAGCAGTTCTTC. Its protein product is CASSGDSREQFF.

The CDR3 nucleotides read TGTGCCAGTAGCTGGGACAGCTCCTACGAGCAGTACTTC. It specifies CASSWDSSYEQYF. The rearrangement links TRBV19 to TRBJ2-7; the match to TRBD1 covers 7 bases. Germline values: CDR1 LNHDA, CDR2 SQIVND (reference sequence). V trimming: 6 bases; J trimming: 0 bases; junction bases outside the gene matches: 2. The length of the CDR3 is 13 residues. The entire variable domain, with the rest obtained from reference TRBV19 and TRBJ2-7, is as follows: DGGITQSPKYLFRKEGQNVTLSCEQNLNHDAMYWYRQDPGQGLRLIYYSQIVNDFQKGDIAEGYSVSREKKESFPLTVTSAQKNPTAFYLCASSWDSSYEQYFGPGTRLTVT.

This clone has only one observation. The chain carries TRBV6-1 and TRBJ2-5, with 7 bases identical to TRBD2. Trimming removed 4 bases from V and 1 base from J; junction bases left unmatched: 3. The CDR3 runs to 14 residues. The germline V gene encodes CDR1 MNHNS and CDR2 SASEGT. The CDR3 reads CASSGTRTQETQYF. In nucleotides, the CDR3 is TGTGCCAGCAGTGGGACTAGAACCCAAGAGACCCAGTACTTC.

This clone showed up just a few times. The chain is built from TRBV2 and TRBJ1-5, with D perhaps TRBD1 (6 bases). Trimming pared 4 bases from V and 2 bases from J, leaving 9 bases between. The CDR3 runs to 14 residues. Germline CDR1 SNHLY, CDR2 FYNNEI. CDR3 nucleotides: TGTGCCAGCAGTGCAGGGGTAGGCAATCAGCCCCAGCATTTT. Protein: CASSAGVGNQPQHF.